Below, one TCR beta chain is given with its context. Its antigen is currently unknown. These data are taken from a study of Tregs in tolerant kidney transplant recipients. Study-level findings and limits: Findings come from small patient numbers and require larger validation.

Produced via immunoSEQ multiplex PCR; TCRdb's table is partial and in-frame only. The table has about 69,000 clones, approximately 91% seen once; the top ten hold approximately 0.4%. The CDR3 consists of 14 residues. Germline trimming cut 7 bases from V and 2 bases from J; bases unmatched to any gene: 3. Looked up from germline, CDR1 is SGHTA and CDR2 is FQGNSA. The source material was CD4+ T cells from blood, sampled before the transplant. This TCR was sampled from a human donor who received a combined kidney and bone marrow transplant. This rearrangement joins TRBV7-2 to TRBJ2-2; TRBD1 agrees at 8 bases. The chain's CDR3 is CASKDRGNTGELFF. The DNA for the CDR3 is TGTGCCAGCAAAGACAGGGGTAACACCGGGGAGCTGTTTTTT.